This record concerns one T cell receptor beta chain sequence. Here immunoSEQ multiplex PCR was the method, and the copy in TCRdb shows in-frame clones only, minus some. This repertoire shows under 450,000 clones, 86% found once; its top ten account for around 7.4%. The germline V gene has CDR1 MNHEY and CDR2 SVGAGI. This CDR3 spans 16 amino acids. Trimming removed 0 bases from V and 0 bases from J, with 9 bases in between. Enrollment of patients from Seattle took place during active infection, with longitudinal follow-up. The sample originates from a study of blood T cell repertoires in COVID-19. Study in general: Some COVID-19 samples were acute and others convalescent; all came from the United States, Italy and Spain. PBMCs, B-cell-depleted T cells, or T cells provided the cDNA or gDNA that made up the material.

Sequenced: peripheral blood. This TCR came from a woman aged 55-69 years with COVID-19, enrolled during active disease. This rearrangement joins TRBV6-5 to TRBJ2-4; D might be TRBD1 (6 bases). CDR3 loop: CASSYSGAAAKNIQYF. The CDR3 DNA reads TGTGCCAGCAGTTACTCGGGGGCGGCAGCCAAAAACATTCAGTACTTC.